This TCR beta chain was documented in a study of patients and donors after allogeneic stem cell transplantation. This clonotype was counted ten times or more. TCRdb fed the RT-PCR reads into MiXCR, producing one record per CDR3 protein. Of about 87,000 distinct CDR3 sequences in the sample, 4.5% to 5% were seen once. This sequence originates from a human donor who was either an allogeneic HSCT recipient or a stem cell or donor lymphocyte infusion donor (not recorded which). It is not recorded whose cells these are; they may come from a transplant donor. The sample taken for sequencing was blood, either unsorted or a sorted T cell fraction (not recorded which).

CDR3 in DNA: TGTGCCAGTAGCCTACAGGGGATGACTGAAGCTTTCTTT. It specifies CASSLQGMTEAFF. The gene calls are TRBV19 and TRBJ1-1, with TRBD1 identical over 7 bases. The CDR3 has 13 residues. With V trimmed by 6 bases and J by 5 bases, 6 bases remained unmatched. In germline, CDR1 is LNHDA, CDR2 SQIVND (reference sequence).